This T cell receptor (beta chain) was found in a study of T cell responses to AZD1222 COVID-19 vaccine. The table came from immunoSEQ multiplex PCR; TCRdb's copy has only in-frame clones and leaves some out. This table holds some 100,000 clones, 85% to 90% found once. This clone was seen a handful of times. CDR3 length: 14 amino acids. V lost 2 bases, J lost 11 bases, and 18 bases lay in between. The germline V gene has CDR1 MNHNS and CDR2 SASEGT. The rearrangement uses TRBV6-1 and TRBJ1-1; D unclear. The sequence derives from an adult in good health. Sequencing used peripheral blood, obtained on day 0 of AZD1222 vaccination. The CDR3 loop is CASSERPEVGGAFF. Written as DNA, the CDR3 is TGTGCCAGCAGTGAAAGGCCTGAGGTGGGAGGCGCTTTCTTT.